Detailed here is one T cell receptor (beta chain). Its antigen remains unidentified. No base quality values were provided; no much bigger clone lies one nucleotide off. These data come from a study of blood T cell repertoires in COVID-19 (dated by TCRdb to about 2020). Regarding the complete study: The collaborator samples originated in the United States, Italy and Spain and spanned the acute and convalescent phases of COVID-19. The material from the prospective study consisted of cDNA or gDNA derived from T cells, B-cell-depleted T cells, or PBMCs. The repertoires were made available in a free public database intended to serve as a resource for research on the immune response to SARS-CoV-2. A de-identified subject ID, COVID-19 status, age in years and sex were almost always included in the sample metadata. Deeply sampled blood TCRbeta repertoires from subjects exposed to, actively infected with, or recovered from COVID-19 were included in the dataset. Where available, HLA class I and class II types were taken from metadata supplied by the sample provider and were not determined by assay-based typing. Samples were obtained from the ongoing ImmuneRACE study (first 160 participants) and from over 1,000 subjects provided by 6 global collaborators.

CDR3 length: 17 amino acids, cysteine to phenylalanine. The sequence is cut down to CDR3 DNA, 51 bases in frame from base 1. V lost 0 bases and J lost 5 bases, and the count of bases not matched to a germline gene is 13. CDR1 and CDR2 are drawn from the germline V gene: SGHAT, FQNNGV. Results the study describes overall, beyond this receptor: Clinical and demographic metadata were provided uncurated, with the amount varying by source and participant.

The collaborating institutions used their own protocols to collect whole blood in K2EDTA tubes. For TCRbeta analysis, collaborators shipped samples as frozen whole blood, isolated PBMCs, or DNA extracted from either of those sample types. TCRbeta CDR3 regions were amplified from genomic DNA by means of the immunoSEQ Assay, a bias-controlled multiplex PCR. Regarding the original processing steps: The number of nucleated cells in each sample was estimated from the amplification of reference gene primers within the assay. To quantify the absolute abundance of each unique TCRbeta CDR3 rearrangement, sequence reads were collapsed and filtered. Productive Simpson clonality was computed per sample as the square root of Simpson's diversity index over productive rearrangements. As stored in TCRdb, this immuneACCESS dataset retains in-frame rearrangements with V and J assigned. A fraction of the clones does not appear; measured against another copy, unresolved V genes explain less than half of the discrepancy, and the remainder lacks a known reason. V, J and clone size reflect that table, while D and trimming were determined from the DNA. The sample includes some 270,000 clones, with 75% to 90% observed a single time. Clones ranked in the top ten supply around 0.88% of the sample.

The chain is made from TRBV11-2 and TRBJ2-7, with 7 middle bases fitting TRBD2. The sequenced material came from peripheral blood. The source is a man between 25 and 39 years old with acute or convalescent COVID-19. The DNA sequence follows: TGTGCCAGCAGCTTAGATTACCAGACGGGAGGCATACACGAGCAGTACTTC. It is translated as CASSLDYQTGGIHEQYF.